This T cell receptor beta chain was retrieved from a study of shared clonotypes between healthy human individuals. Measured with immunoSEQ multiplex PCR; TCRdb has only the in-frame clones, and not every one. There are approximately 530,000 clones in the sample; about 95% occur only once, and roughly 0.06% lies in the top ten. The donors were all Caucasian adults (living in Nashville, Tennessee). Regarding the study as a whole: Estimated richness values were generally larger in naive subsets than in memory subsets.

This CDR3 comprises 14 residues. V was pared by 4 bases and J by 6 bases, with 10 bases of the junction left unmatched. CDR1 and CDR2 from the germline V gene are SGHNT and YYREEE (reference sequence). Notes on this clone: What it binds is unknown.

This clonotype originated in a young woman in good health. Sample: naive CD4+ T cells sorted from blood. Subset described: CD45RA+ positively selected. The chain links TRBV5-4 to TRBJ2-7; 7 bases map to TRBD2. CDR3: CASSQPGTTLEQYF. The CDR3, as DNA: TGTGCCAGCAGCCAGCCCGGGACTACCCTCGAGCAGTACTTC.